This T cell receptor (beta chain) was obtained from a study of T cells in Graves' hyperthyroidism and ophthalmopathy. Across the study: Peripheral blood was acquired at first diagnosis, ahead of any therapy whatsoever. Study-level findings and limits: Model-based prediction identified ophthalmopathy a median around 6.5 months prior to its onset.

Each patient was aged 18 to 65 and had newly diagnosed hyperthyroidism of under 2 months' duration. Pregnant or lactating patients were excluded, as were those with uncontrolled infection or other autoimmune disease. This clonotype was seen ten or more times. Its antigen remains unidentified. TCR beta CDR3 sequences were amplified from RNA transcripts. HTBI primers were the set used in a first-round RT-PCR of the TCR CDR3. TCRdb independently ran MiXCR on the multiplex PCR reads; one entry per CDR3 protein. The data contain 550,000 to 650,000 distinct CDR3 sequences, about 15% of them seen just once; the ten biggest clones take up 5.5% to 7.5%. The TCR sequence derives from a woman in her 30s with Graves' hyperthyroidism that later progressed to Graves' ophthalmopathy. Specimen: blood.

This chain's CDR3 is CASSFEVGLSTEAFF. DNA of the CDR3: TGTGCCAGCAGTTTCGAGGTAGGGTTGAGCACTGAAGCTTTCTTT. The chain couples TRBV27 to TRBJ1-1; D not certain. Germline CDR1 reads MNHEY; CDR2 reads SMNVEV (reference sequence). The CDR3 consists of 15 residues. Trimming took off 3 bases at V and 4 bases at J, with 15 bases between the two ends.